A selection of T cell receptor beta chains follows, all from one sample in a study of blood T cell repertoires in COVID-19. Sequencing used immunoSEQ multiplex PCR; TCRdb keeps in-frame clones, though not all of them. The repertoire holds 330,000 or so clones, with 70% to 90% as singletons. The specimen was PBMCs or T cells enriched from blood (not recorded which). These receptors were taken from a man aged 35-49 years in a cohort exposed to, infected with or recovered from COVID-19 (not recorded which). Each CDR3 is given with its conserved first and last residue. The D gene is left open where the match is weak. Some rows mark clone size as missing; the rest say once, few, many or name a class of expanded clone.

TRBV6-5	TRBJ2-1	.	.	TGTGCCAGCAGTAGCGGGTTGGATAATGAGCAGTTCTTC	CASSSGLDNEQFF
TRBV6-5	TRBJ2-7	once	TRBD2	TGTGCCGGAACACTAGCGGGAGGGTACGAGCAGTACTTC	CAGTLAGGYEQYF
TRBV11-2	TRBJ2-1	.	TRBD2	TGTGCCAGCAGCTCCCAAGGACTAGCGGACGTGCAGTTCTTC	CASSSQGLADVQFF
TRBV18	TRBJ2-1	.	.	TGTGCCAGCTCATCAGAGACAGGATTCTACAATGAGCAGTTCTTC	CASSSETGFYNEQFF
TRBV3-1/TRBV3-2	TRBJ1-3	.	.	TGTGCCAGCAGCCACTCATCAGGGGTTGGAAACACCATATATTTT	CASSHSSGVGNTIYF
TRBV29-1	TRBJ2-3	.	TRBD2	TGCAGCGTTGTCCCCAACCTCGGACTAGCGCCTAATACTAGCACAGATACGCAGTATTTT	CSVVPNLGLAPNTSTDTQYF
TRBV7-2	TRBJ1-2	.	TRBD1	TGTGCCAGCAGCGGGGGACAGCCCCATTATGGCTACACCTTC	CASSGGQPHYGYTF
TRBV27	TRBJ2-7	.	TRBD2	TGTGCCAGCAGTGGGCGACTGGAAGAGCGGGATCCCTACGAGCAGTACTTC	CASSGRLEERDPYEQYF
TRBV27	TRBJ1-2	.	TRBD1	TGTGCCAGCAGTTCTCGGACAGGAGCCTATGGCTACACCTTC	CASSSRTGAYGYTF
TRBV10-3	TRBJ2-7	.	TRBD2	TGTGCCACCACTCCTAGCGGGAGTTCCTACGAGCAGTACTTC	CATTPSGSSYEQYF
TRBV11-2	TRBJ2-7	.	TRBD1	TGTGCCAGCAGTCCTAGGACAGGAGAAACCTACGAGCAGTACTTC	CASSPRTGETYEQYF
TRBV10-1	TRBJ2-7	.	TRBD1	TGCGCCACCCATCCCGGGACAGGGGACCACGAGCAGTACTTC	CATHPGTGDHEQYF
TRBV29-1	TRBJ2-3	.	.	TGCAGCGTTGAAGTTAGCGGCAATACGCAGTATTTT	CSVEVSGNTQYF
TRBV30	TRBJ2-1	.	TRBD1	TGTGCCTGGATGGGACAGGGGGCTGCTGAGCAGTTCTTC	CAWMGQGAAEQFF
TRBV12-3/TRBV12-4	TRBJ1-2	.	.	TGTGCCAGCAGTTTGGGGCTTTTGGATGGCTACACCTTC	CASSLGLLDGYTF
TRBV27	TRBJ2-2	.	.	TGTGCCAGCAGTTTAACCCTAGGGGCCGGGGAGCTGTTTTTT	CASSLTLGAGELFF
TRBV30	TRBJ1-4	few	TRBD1	TGTGCCTGGAGTGTGGGCAGGGGGGACGAAAAACTGTTTTTT	CAWSVGRGDEKLFF
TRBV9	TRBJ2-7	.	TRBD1	TGTGCCAGCAGCTCGCACAGGGGATCCTACGAGCAGTACTTC	CASSSHRGSYEQYF
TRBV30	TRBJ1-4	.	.	TGTGCCTGGAGCCCGGGACACTATAATGAAAAACTGTTTTTT	CAWSPGHYNEKLFF
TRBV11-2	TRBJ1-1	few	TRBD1	TGTGCCAGCAGCAACCTCGGGACAGGGCGGAGTGAAGCTTTCTTT	CASSNLGTGRSEAFF
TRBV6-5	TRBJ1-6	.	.	TGTGCCAGTGCCCCAGGGACCTATAATTCACCCCTCCACTTT	CASAPGTYNSPLHF
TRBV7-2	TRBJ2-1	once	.	TGTGCCAGCAGCTTAAGGCGGAATGAGCAGTTCTTC	CASSLRRNEQFF
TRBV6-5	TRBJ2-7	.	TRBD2	TGTGCCAGCGGAAAAGGAAGCTTAGCGGGCCAGCAGTACTTC	CASGKGSLAGQQYF